This TCR beta chain was identified in a study of cytomegalovirus exposure and HLA in healthy donors. Study details: In a later analysis, it was reported that the 90 to 150 validation repertoires had been produced on the same platform as the 550 to 700 repertoires belonging to the first cohort. Whole-study findings and limits: Clusters of TCRs from the first cohort tended to co-occur in the 100 to 150 validation repertoires (as a later analysis found). The listing of 150 to 200 TCR beta chains classed them as cytomegalovirus-associated.

Produced via immunoSEQ multiplex PCR; TCRdb's table is partial and in-frame only. The table shows 65,000 to 100,000 clones, with more than 85% occurring only once. As to this clone: The antigen remains undetermined.

This CDR3 region has 15 residues. J was trimmed by 0 bases and V by 1 base; bases with no gene match: 1. Per germline, CDR1 SGHVS and CDR2 FNYEAQ. The sample was PBMCs. The TCR was taken from a woman under 40 in good health and CMV-seronegative. The chain combines TRBV7-6 with TRBJ2-7; 9 bases line up with TRBD1. DNA for the CDR3: TGTGCCAGCAGCTTAGGGGACAGGGTCTCCTACGAGCAGTACTTC. This translates into CASSLGDRVSYEQYF. Full variable domain (outside the CDR3, taken from reference TRBV7-6 and TRBJ2-7): GAGVSQSPRYKVTKRGQDVALRCDPISGHVSLYWYRQALGQGPEFLTYFNYEAQQDKSGLPNDRFSAERPEGSISTLTIQRTEQRDSAMYRCASSLGDRVSYEQYFGPGTRLTVT.